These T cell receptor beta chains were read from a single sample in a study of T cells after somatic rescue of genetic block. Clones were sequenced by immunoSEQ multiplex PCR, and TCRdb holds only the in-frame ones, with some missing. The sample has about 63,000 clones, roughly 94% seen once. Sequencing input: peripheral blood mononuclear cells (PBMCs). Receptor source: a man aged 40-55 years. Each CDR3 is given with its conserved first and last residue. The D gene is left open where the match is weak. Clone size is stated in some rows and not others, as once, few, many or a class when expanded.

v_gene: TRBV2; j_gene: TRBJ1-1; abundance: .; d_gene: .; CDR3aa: CASTIGVNTEAFF; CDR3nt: TGTGCCAGCACAATCGGGGTGAACACTGAAGCTTTCTTT
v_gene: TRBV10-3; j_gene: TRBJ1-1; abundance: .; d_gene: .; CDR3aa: CAIGAGSTEAFF; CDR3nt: TGTGCCATCGGGGCCGGGAGCACTGAAGCTTTCTTT
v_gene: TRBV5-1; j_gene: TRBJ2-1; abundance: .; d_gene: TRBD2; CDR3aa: CASSFRASGVYNEQFF; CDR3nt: TGCGCCAGCAGCTTCCGGGCTAGCGGCGTATACAATGAGCAGTTCTTC
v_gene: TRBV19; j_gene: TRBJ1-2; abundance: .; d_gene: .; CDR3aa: CASRTPRGGLTNYGYTF; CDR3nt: TGTGCCAGTAGGACCCCCCGCGGGGGGCTAACTAACTATGGCTACACCTTC
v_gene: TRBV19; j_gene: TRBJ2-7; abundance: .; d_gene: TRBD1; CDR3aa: CASSGQGNSYEQYF; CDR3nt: TGTGCCAGTAGCGGACAGGGGAATTCCTACGAGCAGTACTTC
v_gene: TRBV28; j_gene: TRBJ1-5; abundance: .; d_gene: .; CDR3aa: CASKLGGTQPQHF; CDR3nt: TGTGCCAGCAAACTCGGGGGGACTCAGCCCCAGCATTTT
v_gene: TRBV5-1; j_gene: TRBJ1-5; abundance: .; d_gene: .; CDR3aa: CASSLDSGGANQPQHF; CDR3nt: TGCGCCAGCAGCTTGGACTCGGGGGGGGCCAATCAGCCCCAGCATTTT
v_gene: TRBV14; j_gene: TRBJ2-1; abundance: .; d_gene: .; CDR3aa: CASSHFSPAGEQFF; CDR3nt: TGTGCCAGCAGCCATTTTTCCCCGGCGGGCGAGCAGTTCTTC
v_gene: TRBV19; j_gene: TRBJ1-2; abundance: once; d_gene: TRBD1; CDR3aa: CASSIGPLSTGGLYGYTF; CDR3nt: TGTGCCAGTAGTATAGGTCCCCTATCGACAGGGGGCTTGTATGGCTACACCTTC
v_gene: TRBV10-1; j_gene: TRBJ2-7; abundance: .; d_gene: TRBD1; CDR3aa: CASSEYATGTGVAYEQYF; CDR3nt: TGCGCCAGCAGTGAGTACGCTACCGGGACAGGAGTGGCCTACGAGCAGTACTTC
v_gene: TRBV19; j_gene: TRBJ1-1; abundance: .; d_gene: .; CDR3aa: CASSIAYIAEAFF; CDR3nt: TGTGCCAGTAGTATAGCATATATTGCTGAAGCTTTCTTT
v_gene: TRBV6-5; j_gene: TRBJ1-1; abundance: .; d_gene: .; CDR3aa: CASHAGARAFF; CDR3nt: TGTGCCAGCCATGCGGGGGCCCGCGCTTTCTTT
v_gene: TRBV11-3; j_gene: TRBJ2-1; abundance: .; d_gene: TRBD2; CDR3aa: CASSRLAGASSYNEQFF; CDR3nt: TGTGCCAGCAGTCGACTAGCGGGGGCGAGCTCCTACAATGAGCAGTTCTTC
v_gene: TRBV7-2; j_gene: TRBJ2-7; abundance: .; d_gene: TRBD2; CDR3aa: CASSSRGSGKGSYEQYF; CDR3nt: TGTGCCAGCAGCTCACGGGGTAGCGGGAAAGGTTCCTACGAGCAGTACTTC
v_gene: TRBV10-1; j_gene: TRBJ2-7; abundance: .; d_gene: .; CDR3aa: CASSLDRGNEQYF; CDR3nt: TGCGCCAGCAGCTTGGACAGAGGAAACGAGCAGTACTTC
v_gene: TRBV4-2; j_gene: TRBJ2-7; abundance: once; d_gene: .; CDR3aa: CASSPGGTSYEQYF; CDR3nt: TGTGCCAGCAGCCCAGGAGGGACCTCATACGAGCAGTACTTC
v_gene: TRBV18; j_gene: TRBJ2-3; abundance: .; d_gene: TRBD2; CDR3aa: CASAAGSGRTADTQYF; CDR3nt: TGTGCCAGCGCGGCCGGCAGCGGGAGAACGGCAGATACGCAGTATTTT
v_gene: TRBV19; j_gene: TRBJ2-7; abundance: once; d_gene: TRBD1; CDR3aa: CASSYGTGGTYEQYF; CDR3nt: TGTGCCAGTAGTTATGGGACAGGGGGGACCTACGAGCAGTACTTC
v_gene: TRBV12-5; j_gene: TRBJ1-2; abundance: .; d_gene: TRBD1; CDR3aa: CASGGGQGKYGYTF; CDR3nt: TGTGCTAGTGGTGGCGGACAGGGAAAGTATGGCTACACCTTC
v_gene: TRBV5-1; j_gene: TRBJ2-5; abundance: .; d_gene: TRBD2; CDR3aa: CASSPGDSAGGETQYF; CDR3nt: TGCGCCAGCAGCCCAGGGGACTCTGCGGGGGGAGAGACCCAGTACTTC
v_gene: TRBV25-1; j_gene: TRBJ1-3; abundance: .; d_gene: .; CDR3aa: CASSELPEGNTIYF; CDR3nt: TGTGCCAGCAGTGAATTGCCGGAGGGAAACACCATATATTTT
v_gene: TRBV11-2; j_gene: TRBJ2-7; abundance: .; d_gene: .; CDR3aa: CASSLGGSYEQYF; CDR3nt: TGTGCCAGCAGCTTAGGAGGGTCCTACGAGCAGTACTTC
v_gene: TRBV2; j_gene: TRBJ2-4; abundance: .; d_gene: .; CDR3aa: CASSGGQNIQYF; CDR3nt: TGTGCCAGCAGCGGGGGCCAAAACATTCAGTACTTC
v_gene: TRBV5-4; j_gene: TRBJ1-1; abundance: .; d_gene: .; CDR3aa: CASSSPAEAFF; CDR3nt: TGTGCCAGCAGCTCCCCGGCTGAAGCTTTCTTT
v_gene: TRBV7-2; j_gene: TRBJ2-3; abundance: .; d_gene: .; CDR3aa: CASSLVLSGDTQYF; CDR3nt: TGTGCCAGCAGCTTAGTACTATCCGGGGATACGCAGTATTTT
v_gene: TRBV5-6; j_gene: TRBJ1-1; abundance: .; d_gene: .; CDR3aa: CVSSFQGRDTEAFF; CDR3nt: TGTGTCAGCAGCTTCCAGGGGCGGGACACTGAAGCTTTCTTT
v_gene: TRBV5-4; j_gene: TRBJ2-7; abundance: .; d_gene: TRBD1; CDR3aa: CASSFQGAYEQYF; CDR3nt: TGTGCCAGCAGCTTTCAGGGGGCCTACGAGCAGTACTTC
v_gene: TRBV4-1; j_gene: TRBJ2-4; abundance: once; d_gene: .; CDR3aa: CASSQDLSGLAKNIQYF; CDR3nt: TGCGCCAGCAGCCAAGATTTATCAGGGCTGGCCAAAAACATTCAGTACTTC
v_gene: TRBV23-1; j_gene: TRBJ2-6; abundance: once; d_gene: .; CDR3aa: CASSQIDPGAGANVLTF; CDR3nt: TGCGCCAGCAGTCAAATTGATCCAGGGGCTGGGGCCAACGTCCTGACTTTC
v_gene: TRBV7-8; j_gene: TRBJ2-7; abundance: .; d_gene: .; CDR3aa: CASSLAGRSYEQYF; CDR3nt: TGTGCCAGCAGCTTAGCCGGACGGTCCTACGAGCAGTACTTC
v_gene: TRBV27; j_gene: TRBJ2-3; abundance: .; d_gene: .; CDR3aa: CASSLAYTDTQYF; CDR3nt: TGTGCCAGCAGTTTAGCCTACACAGATACGCAGTATTTT
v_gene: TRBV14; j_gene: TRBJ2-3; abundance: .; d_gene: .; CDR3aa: CASSQDFLRDADTQYF; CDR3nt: TGTGCCAGCAGCCAAGATTTTCTCAGGGATGCAGATACGCAGTATTTT
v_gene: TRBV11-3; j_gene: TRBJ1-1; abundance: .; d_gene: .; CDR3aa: CASSSRGSAEAFF; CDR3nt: TGTGCCAGCAGCTCCCGAGGGTCAGCTGAAGCTTTCTTT
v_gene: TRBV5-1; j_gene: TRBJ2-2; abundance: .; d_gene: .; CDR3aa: CASSYADGELFF; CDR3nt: TGCGCCAGCAGCTACGCGGACGGGGAGCTGTTTTTT
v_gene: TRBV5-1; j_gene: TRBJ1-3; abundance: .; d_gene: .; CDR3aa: CASSFTTGPVGAGNTIYF; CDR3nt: TGCGCCAGCAGCTTTACGACAGGTCCTGTTGGGGCTGGAAACACCATATATTTT
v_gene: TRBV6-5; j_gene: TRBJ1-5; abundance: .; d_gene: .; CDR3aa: CASRPGVGRHQPQHF; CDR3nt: TGTGCCAGCAGGCCAGGGGTAGGTCGCCATCAGCCCCAGCATTTT
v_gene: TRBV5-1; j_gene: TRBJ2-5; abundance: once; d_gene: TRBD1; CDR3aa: CASSAGGVGETQYF; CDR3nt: TGCGCCAGCAGCGCAGGGGGCGTAGGAGAGACCCAGTACTTC
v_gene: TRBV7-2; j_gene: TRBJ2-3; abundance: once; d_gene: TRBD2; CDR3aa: CASSLTYSAGASTDTQYF; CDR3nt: TGTGCCAGCAGCTTAACGTACTCAGCGGGGGCTAGCACAGATACGCAGTATTTT
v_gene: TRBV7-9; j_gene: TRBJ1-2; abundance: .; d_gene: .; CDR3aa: CASSQQVNYGYTF; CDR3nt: TGTGCCAGCAGCCAACAGGTTAACTATGGCTACACCTTC
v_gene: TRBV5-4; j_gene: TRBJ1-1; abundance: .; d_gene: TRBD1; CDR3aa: CASRSGTGGDEAFF; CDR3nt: TGTGCCAGCAGATCCGGGACAGGGGGAGATGAAGCTTTCTTT
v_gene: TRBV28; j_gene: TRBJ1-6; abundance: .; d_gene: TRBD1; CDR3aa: CASSFDLGQGTSPLHF; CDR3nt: TGTGCCAGCAGTTTCGATCTGGGACAGGGGACCTCACCCCTCCACTTT
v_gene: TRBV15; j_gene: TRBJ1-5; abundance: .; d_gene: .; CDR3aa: CATSRDIPSNQPQHF; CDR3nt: TGTGCCACCAGCAGAGACATACCTAGCAATCAGCCCCAGCATTTT
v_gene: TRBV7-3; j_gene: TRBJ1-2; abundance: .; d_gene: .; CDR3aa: CASSFGQYYGYTF; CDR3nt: TGTGCCAGCAGCTTTGGACAGTACTATGGCTACACCTTC
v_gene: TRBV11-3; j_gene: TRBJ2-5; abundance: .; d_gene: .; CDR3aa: CASSGSGGKGETQYF; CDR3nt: TGTGCCAGCAGCGGTAGTGGGGGGAAGGGCGAGACCCAGTACTTC
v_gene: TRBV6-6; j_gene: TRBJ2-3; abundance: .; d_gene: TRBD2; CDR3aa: CASRPGTSGSDTQYF; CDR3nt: TGTGCCAGCAGACCCGGGACTAGCGGGAGTGATACGCAGTATTTT
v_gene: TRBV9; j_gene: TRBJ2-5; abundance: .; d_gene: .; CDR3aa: CASSLRTGTDRGTQYF; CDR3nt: TGTGCCAGCAGCCTTCGGACTGGGACTGACCGGGGGACCCAGTACTTC
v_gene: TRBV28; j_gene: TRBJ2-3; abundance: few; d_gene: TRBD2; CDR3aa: CASSGTSGTDTQYF; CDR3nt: TGTGCCAGCAGTGGGACTAGCGGCACAGATACGCAGTATTTT
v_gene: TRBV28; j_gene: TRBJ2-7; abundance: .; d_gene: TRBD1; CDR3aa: CASSLGDRSSYEQYF; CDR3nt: TGTGCCAGCAGTTTGGGGGACAGAAGCTCCTACGAGCAGTACTTC
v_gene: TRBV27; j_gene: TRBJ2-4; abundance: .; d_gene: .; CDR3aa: CASSVTGPKNIQYF; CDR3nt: TGTGCCAGCAGTGTAACAGGGCCCAAAAACATTCAGTACTTC
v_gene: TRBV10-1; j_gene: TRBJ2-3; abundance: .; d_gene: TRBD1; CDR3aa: CASSRQGKDTQYF; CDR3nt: TGCGCCAGCAGTAGACAGGGGAAAGATACGCAGTATTTT
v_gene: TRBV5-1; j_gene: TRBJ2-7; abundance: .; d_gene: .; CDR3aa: CASSPKTGSYEQYF; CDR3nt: TGCGCCAGCAGCCCCAAGACAGGTTCCTACGAGCAGTACTTC
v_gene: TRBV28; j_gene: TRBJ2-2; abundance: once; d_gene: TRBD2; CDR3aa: CASSQGTSGRIRKNTGELFF; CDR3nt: TGTGCCAGCAGCCAGGGGACTAGCGGGAGGATTCGGAAGAACACCGGGGAGCTGTTTTTT
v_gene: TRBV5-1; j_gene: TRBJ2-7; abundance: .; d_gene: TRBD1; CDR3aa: CASWTGTGREQYF; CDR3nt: TGCGCCAGCTGGACCGGGACAGGGCGCGAGCAGTACTTC
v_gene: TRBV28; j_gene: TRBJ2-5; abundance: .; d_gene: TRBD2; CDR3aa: CASIPPGRGGTQYF; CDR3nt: TGTGCCAGCATTCCCCCAGGACGGGGGGGGACCCAGTACTTC
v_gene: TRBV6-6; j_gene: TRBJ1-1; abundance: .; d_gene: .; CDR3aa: CASSLNGGITEAFF; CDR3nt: TGTGCCAGCAGTCTCAATGGGGGTATCACTGAAGCTTTCTTT
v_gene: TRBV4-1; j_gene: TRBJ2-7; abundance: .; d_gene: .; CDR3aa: CASSQDILAGPIYEQYF; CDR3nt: TGCGCCAGCAGCCAAGATATTTTGGCAGGGCCAATCTACGAGCAGTACTTC
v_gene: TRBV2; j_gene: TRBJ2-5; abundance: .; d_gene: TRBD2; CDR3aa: CASSELAESETQYF; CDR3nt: TGTGCCAGCAGTGAACTAGCGGAATCCGAGACCCAGTACTTC
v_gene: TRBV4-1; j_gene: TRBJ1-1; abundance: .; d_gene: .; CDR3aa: CASSRSPPGADTEAFF; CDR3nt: TGCGCCAGCAGCCGAAGCCCGCCAGGGGCTGACACTGAAGCTTTCTTT
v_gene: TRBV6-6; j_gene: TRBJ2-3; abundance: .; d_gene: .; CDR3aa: CASRSITDTQYF; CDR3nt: TGTGCCAGCAGAAGTATCACAGATACGCAGTATTTT
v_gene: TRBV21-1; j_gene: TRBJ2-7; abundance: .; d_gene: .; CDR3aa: CASSIPGGRQGEKYF; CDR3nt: TGTGCCAGCAGCATCCCAGGGGGCCGACAGGGGGAGAAGTACTTC